The rows below give T cell receptor beta chains drawn from one sample of a study of control samples from healthy donors and cancer patients. Only in-frame clones appear in the TCRdb table, and some are missing; sequencing was by immunoSEQ multiplex PCR. The table records around 93,000 clones, 70% to 90% of them present only once. Sequenced sample: blood. These receptors originate from a man aged 30 to 39 in good health. CDR3s leave out the opening cysteine and the closing phenylalanine or tryptophan.

TRBJ1-2 TRBV5-6 ASSLNKFGYT
TRBJ1-5 TRBV4-1 ASSRESGTQNQPQH
TRBJ1-5 TRBV7-2 ASSLGQGFRQPQH
TRBJ2-3 TRBV2 ASNGPFTDTQY
TRBJ2-7 TRBV9 ASSETGTWEQY
TRBJ2-2 TRBV5-4 ASSHGRSSTGELF
TRBJ2-7 TRBV5-1 ASSLGGQGGLEQY
TRBJ2-5 TRBV7-9 ASSSTSGTTETQY
TRBJ1-2 TRBV4-3 ASSQDQRVRAGYT
TRBJ2-1 TRBV10-3 AISEGANEQF
TRBJ1-5 TRBV4-1 ASSHGWTYSNQPQH
TRBJ2-2 TRBV19 ASSIPWAPGELF
TRBJ1-6 TRBV2 ASSEQGPWSSPLH
TRBJ1-2 TRBV28 ASSSAKYGYT
TRBJ1-1 TRBV6-5 ASRLTGLTNTEAF
TRBJ2-2 TRBV7-6 ASSTLKGLAGNTGELF
TRBJ1-4 TRBV11-3 ASSFVRGQREKLF
TRBJ2-1 TRBV5-1 ASSLVVGGPEQF
TRBJ1-5 TRBV10-2 ASSSTGGRNQPQH
TRBJ1-5 TRBV3-1/TRBV3-2 ASSGQGGNQPQH
TRBJ2-7 TRBV3-1/TRBV3-2 ASSQSLAGVEQY
TRBJ1-5 TRBV6-1 ASSELWRLRSPQH
TRBJ2-1 TRBV24-1 ATSDFRTSGGDEQF
TRBJ1-2 TRBV28 ASSRPDYGYT
TRBJ1-5 TRBV27 ASRLTGVMPPQH
TRBJ2-1 TRBV5-1 ASSDRSSYNEQF
TRBJ2-7 TRBV11-1 ASSSTPQGLHEQY
TRBJ2-5 TRBV15 ATSRSRGGLETQY
TRBJ2-3 TRBV6-2/TRBV6-3 ASSSPGLNTDTQY
TRBJ2-1 TRBV7-9 ASSLVLEGHEQF
TRBJ2-1 TRBV5-6 ASSLPGIEQF
TRBJ2-1 TRBV2 ATTGVEENEQF
TRBJ1-2 TRBV24-1 ATSGQGAYGYT
TRBJ2-1 TRBV12-5 ASGLPPVGPTNEQF
TRBJ2-7 TRBV11-2 ASSSADLYEQY
TRBJ1-1 TRBV7-6 ASSLQEGREAF
TRBJ1-2 TRBV10-3 AIRDLLGGEEGYT
TRBJ1-1 TRBV7-9 ATPDDLTGGTLRNTEAF
TRBJ1-2 TRBV7-9 ASTRGGALRDGYT
TRBJ1-2 TRBV5-6 ASSLVHDYGYT
TRBJ1-6 TRBV7-3 ASSLRALFPLH
TRBJ1-3 TRBV18 ASSPNPRTGNTIY
TRBJ2-5 TRBV6-5 ASSYTRDEEETQY
TRBJ2-3 TRBV12-3/TRBV12-4 ASSLRSTDTQY
TRBJ2-7 TRBV7-9 ASSITSGRDYEQY
TRBJ1-6 TRBV7-9 ASSLESSPLH
TRBJ1-2 TRBV5-4 ASSPAGGVYGYT
TRBJ2-1 TRBV6-6 ASSGGQSNEQF